This T cell receptor (beta chain) was sequenced for a study of lymphopenia after photon versus proton radiotherapy. TCRdb's copy holds only in-frame clones and misses some; the assay was immunoSEQ multiplex PCR. The profile shows about 45,000 clones, around 86% of them singletons. From germline, CDR1 is SGHVS and CDR2 FQNEAQ. V lost 0 bases and J lost 7, with 6 bases in between. This CDR3 comprises 13 residues. The J gene is TRBJ1-4, the V gene TRBV7-8; D is unresolved. The sequencing here drew on peripheral blood, taken from a patient treated with photon-based radiotherapy. This TCR came from a man between 40 and 49 years old with gastric cancer. The CDR3 region is CASSLADLEKLFF. CDR3 sequence (DNA): TGTGCCAGCAGCTTAGCGGACCTTGAAAAACTGTTTTTT.